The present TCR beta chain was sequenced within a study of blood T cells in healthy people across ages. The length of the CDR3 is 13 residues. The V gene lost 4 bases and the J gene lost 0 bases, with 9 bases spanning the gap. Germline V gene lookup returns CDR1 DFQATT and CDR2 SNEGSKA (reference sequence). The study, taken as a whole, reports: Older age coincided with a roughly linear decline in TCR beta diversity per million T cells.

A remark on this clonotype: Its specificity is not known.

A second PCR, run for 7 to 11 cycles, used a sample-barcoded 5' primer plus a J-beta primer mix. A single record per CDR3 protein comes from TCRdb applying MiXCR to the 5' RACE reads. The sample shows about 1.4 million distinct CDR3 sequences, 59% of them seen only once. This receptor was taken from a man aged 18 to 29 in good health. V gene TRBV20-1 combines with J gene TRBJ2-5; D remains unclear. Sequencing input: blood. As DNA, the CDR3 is TGCAGTGCTATGGGAAGGTACCAAGAGACCCAGTACTTC. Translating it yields CSAMGRYQETQYF.